Listed below are T cell receptor beta chains from one sample, sequenced in a study of T cells after yellow fever vaccination. TCRdb itself ran the 5' RACE reads through MiXCR, one entry per CDR3 protein. The sample consists of about 63,000 distinct CDR3 sequences, 6.5% to 9% of them appearing once. This specimen was CD8+ T cells sorted from PBMCs, taken 15 days after the yellow fever booster vaccination. The receptors originated from a man aged 30-40 years who received the YFV17D yellow fever vaccine. The CDR3 runs from the conserved cysteine through the conserved F or W. A D gene is named only where the DNA matches it firmly. Clone size is shown for a subset of rows, as once, few, many or a class of expanded clone.

V gene: TRBV7-9; D gene: TRBD1; clone size: many; J gene: TRBJ2-7; CDR3 protein: CASSLGGQGQTYEQYF; CDR3 DNA: TGTGCCAGCAGCTTAGGCGGACAGGGGCAAACCTACGAGCAGTACTTC
V gene: TRBV7-9; D gene: -; clone size: many; J gene: TRBJ2-1; CDR3 protein: CASSLLGGRNEQFF; CDR3 DNA: TGTGCCAGCAGCTTATTGGGTGGGCGCAATGAGCAGTTCTTC
V gene: TRBV19; D gene: -; clone size: many; J gene: TRBJ1-1; CDR3 protein: CASTSREGREGMNTEAFF; CDR3 DNA: TGTGCCAGTACCTCCCGGGAGGGCAGGGAAGGGATGAACACTGAAGCTTTCTTT
V gene: TRBV5-1; D gene: -; clone size: many; J gene: TRBJ1-2; CDR3 protein: CASSLDSPFYGYTF; CDR3 DNA: TGCGCCAGCAGCTTGGACAGTCCGTTCTATGGCTACACCTTC
V gene: TRBV24-1; D gene: TRBD1; clone size: many; J gene: TRBJ2-5; CDR3 protein: CATSEWDRGVQTQYF; CDR3 DNA: TGTGCCACCAGTGAGTGGGACAGGGGGGTACAGACCCAGTACTTC
V gene: TRBV19; D gene: -; clone size: few; J gene: TRBJ2-1; CDR3 protein: CASSIGLMEQFF; CDR3 DNA: TGTGCCAGTAGTATAGGCCTGATGGAGCAGTTCTTC
V gene: TRBV5-6; D gene: -; clone size: many; J gene: TRBJ1-4; CDR3 protein: CASSHWTVATNEKLFF; CDR3 DNA: TGTGCCAGCAGCCACTGGACGGTCGCAACTAATGAAAAACTGTTTTTT
V gene: TRBV27; D gene: TRBD1; clone size: many; J gene: TRBJ1-5; CDR3 protein: CASSLGGQNQPQHF; CDR3 DNA: TGTGCCAGCAGTTTAGGGGGACAGAATCAGCCCCAGCATTTT
V gene: TRBV5-4; D gene: TRBD1; clone size: many; J gene: TRBJ1-2; CDR3 protein: CASSLEGQGRGYTF; CDR3 DNA: TGTGCCAGCAGCTTGGAGGGACAGGGGCGAGGCTACACCTTC
V gene: TRBV11-3; D gene: TRBD2; clone size: many; J gene: TRBJ2-2; CDR3 protein: CASSFTSGARELFF; CDR3 DNA: TGTGCCAGCAGCTTCACTAGCGGAGCGCGGGAGCTGTTTTTT
V gene: TRBV12-3/TRBV12-4; D gene: -; clone size: -; J gene: TRBJ2-3; CDR3 protein: CASRPWGGTDTQYF; CDR3 DNA: TGTGCCAGCAGGCCCTGGGGAGGCACAGATACGCAGTATTTT
V gene: TRBV12-3/TRBV12-4; D gene: -; clone size: many; J gene: TRBJ2-2; CDR3 protein: CASSFGGTTGELFF; CDR3 DNA: TGTGCCAGCAGTTTCGGGGGGACAACCGGGGAGCTGTTTTTT
V gene: TRBV9; D gene: TRBD2; clone size: many; J gene: TRBJ2-1; CDR3 protein: CASSAASGPYNEQFF; CDR3 DNA: TGTGCCAGCAGCGCCGCTAGCGGCCCATACAATGAGCAGTTCTTC
V gene: TRBV9; D gene: -; clone size: many; J gene: TRBJ2-7; CDR3 protein: CASSPGTSGYEQYF; CDR3 DNA: TGTGCCAGCAGCCCCGGGACCTCGGGGTACGAGCAGTACTTC
V gene: TRBV27; D gene: TRBD1; clone size: many; J gene: TRBJ2-7; CDR3 protein: CASSLSAGTGTYEQYF; CDR3 DNA: TGTGCCAGCAGTTTATCCGCCGGGACAGGGACTTACGAGCAGTACTTC
V gene: TRBV29-1; D gene: -; clone size: many; J gene: TRBJ2-2; CDR3 protein: CSVPVGGTGELFF; CDR3 DNA: TGCAGCGTCCCGGTTGGGGGAACCGGGGAGCTGTTTTTT
V gene: TRBV4-1; D gene: -; clone size: few; J gene: TRBJ1-1; CDR3 protein: CASSQSRTEGRTEAFF; CDR3 DNA: TGCGCCAGCAGCCAATCGAGGACGGAGGGTAGGACTGAAGCTTTCTTT
V gene: TRBV3-1; D gene: -; clone size: many; J gene: TRBJ2-7; CDR3 protein: CASSQDYEQYF; CDR3 DNA: TGTGCCAGCAGCCAAGACTACGAGCAGTACTTC
V gene: TRBV9; D gene: -; clone size: many; J gene: TRBJ2-2; CDR3 protein: CASSPENTGELFF; CDR3 DNA: TGTGCCAGCAGCCCGGAGAACACCGGGGAGCTGTTTTTT
V gene: TRBV7-3; D gene: -; clone size: many; J gene: TRBJ2-6; CDR3 protein: CASSLDSSGANVLTF; CDR3 DNA: TGTGCCAGCAGCCTGGACAGTTCTGGGGCCAACGTTCTGACTTTC
V gene: TRBV10-2; D gene: -; clone size: -; J gene: TRBJ1-1; CDR3 protein: CATTKTPSMNTEAFF; CDR3 DNA: TGCGCCACCACCAAGACCCCTAGTATGAACACTGAAGCTTTCTTT
V gene: TRBV7-8; D gene: -; clone size: many; J gene: TRBJ1-2; CDR3 protein: CASSQTPLTNYGYTF; CDR3 DNA: TGTGCCAGCAGCCAAACCCCATTAACCAACTATGGCTACACCTTC
V gene: TRBV19; D gene: -; clone size: many; J gene: TRBJ2-7; CDR3 protein: CASSTSNQQYF; CDR3 DNA: TGTGCCAGTAGTACTAGCAACCAGCAGTACTTC
V gene: TRBV12-3/TRBV12-4; D gene: TRBD2; clone size: many; J gene: TRBJ2-1; CDR3 protein: CASRQLAGLGDEQFF; CDR3 DNA: TGTGCCAGCAGACAACTAGCGGGCCTTGGGGATGAGCAGTTCTTC
V gene: TRBV12-3/TRBV12-4; D gene: -; clone size: many; J gene: TRBJ1-1; CDR3 protein: CASNLASPEAFF; CDR3 DNA: TGTGCCAGCAATTTGGCCTCGCCCGAAGCTTTCTTT
V gene: TRBV18; D gene: -; clone size: many; J gene: TRBJ2-7; CDR3 protein: CASSTPGVYTHEQYF; CDR3 DNA: TGTGCCAGCTCCACGCCAGGGGTGTATACCCACGAGCAGTACTTC
V gene: TRBV6-6; D gene: -; clone size: many; J gene: TRBJ2-3; CDR3 protein: CASSLFTDTQYF; CDR3 DNA: TGTGCCAGCAGTTTATTCACAGATACGCAGTATTTT
V gene: TRBV7-9; D gene: TRBD1; clone size: -; J gene: TRBJ2-5; CDR3 protein: CASSLDRGLQETQYF; CDR3 DNA: TGTGCCAGCAGCTTGGATAGGGGGCTCCAAGAGACCCAGTACTTC
V gene: TRBV19; D gene: -; clone size: many; J gene: TRBJ2-1; CDR3 protein: CASSIAGGDYNEQFF; CDR3 DNA: TGTGCCAGTAGTATAGCTGGCGGGGACTACAATGAGCAGTTCTTC
V gene: TRBV25-1; D gene: TRBD2; clone size: many; J gene: TRBJ2-1; CDR3 protein: CASSDSGHLTTSEYNEQFF; CDR3 DNA: TGTGCCAGCAGTGATTCGGGACATCTCACGACTAGCGAGTACAATGAGCAGTTCTTC
V gene: TRBV2; D gene: TRBD2; clone size: -; J gene: TRBJ2-1; CDR3 protein: CASRERSGRIDNEQFF; CDR3 DNA: TGTGCCAGCAGAGAGAGGAGCGGGAGGATTGACAATGAGCAGTTCTTC
V gene: TRBV10-3; D gene: TRBD2; clone size: many; J gene: TRBJ2-7; CDR3 protein: CAISPAGSSDYYEQYF; CDR3 DNA: TGTGCCATCAGCCCAGCGGGGAGCTCCGATTATTACGAGCAGTACTTC
V gene: TRBV11-2; D gene: -; clone size: many; J gene: TRBJ2-1; CDR3 protein: CASGIGEFYNEQFF; CDR3 DNA: TGTGCCAGCGGTATTGGGGAGTTCTACAATGAGCAGTTCTTC
V gene: TRBV19; D gene: TRBD2; clone size: many; J gene: TRBJ2-2; CDR3 protein: CASSITSGENTGELFF; CDR3 DNA: TGTGCCAGTAGTATAACTAGCGGGGAGAACACCGGGGAGCTGTTTTTT
V gene: TRBV11-2; D gene: -; clone size: many; J gene: TRBJ2-3; CDR3 protein: CASSLVTATDTQYF; CDR3 DNA: TGTGCCAGCAGCTTAGTGACGGCTACAGATACGCAGTATTTT
V gene: TRBV7-9; D gene: -; clone size: many; J gene: TRBJ2-5; CDR3 protein: CASSLALGSETQYF; CDR3 DNA: TGTGCCAGCAGCTTAGCGCTGGGGAGTGAGACCCAGTACTTC
V gene: TRBV10-3; D gene: TRBD2; clone size: few; J gene: TRBJ2-5; CDR3 protein: CAISESGSPPTETQYF; CDR3 DNA: TGTGCCATCAGTGAAAGCGGGAGTCCCCCAACAGAGACCCAGTACTTC
V gene: TRBV25-1; D gene: -; clone size: many; J gene: TRBJ2-2; CDR3 protein: CASSEWVSGELFF; CDR3 DNA: TGTGCCAGCAGTGAATGGGTATCCGGGGAGCTGTTTTTT
V gene: TRBV20-1; D gene: -; clone size: -; J gene: TRBJ2-7; CDR3 protein: CSATGTENTYEQYF; CDR3 DNA: TGCAGTGCTACCGGGACGGAAAACACCTACGAGCAGTACTTC
V gene: TRBV6-2/TRBV6-3; D gene: TRBD2; clone size: many; J gene: TRBJ2-1; CDR3 protein: CASTPGGAGGDEQFF; CDR3 DNA: TGTGCCAGCACCCCCGGGGGTGCGGGAGGCGATGAGCAGTTCTTC
V gene: TRBV20-1; D gene: -; clone size: many; J gene: TRBJ2-3; CDR3 protein: CSVREYNTDTQYF; CDR3 DNA: TGCAGTGTTCGGGAGTACAACACAGATACGCAGTATTTT
V gene: TRBV6-2/TRBV6-3; D gene: -; clone size: many; J gene: TRBJ2-1; CDR3 protein: CASRRGGPSTYNEQFF; CDR3 DNA: TGTGCCAGCAGGCGTGGAGGGCCGTCTACCTACAATGAGCAGTTCTTC
V gene: TRBV23-1; D gene: -; clone size: many; J gene: TRBJ1-4; CDR3 protein: CASTSGPRGEKLFF; CDR3 DNA: TGCGCCAGCACGTCGGGGCCTCGGGGTGAAAAACTGTTTTTT
V gene: TRBV20-1; D gene: -; clone size: few; J gene: TRBJ2-1; CDR3 protein: CSANRGIGGSSYNEQFF; CDR3 DNA: TGCAGTGCTAACCGTGGAATTGGCGGCAGCTCCTACAATGAGCAGTTCTTC
V gene: TRBV6-2/TRBV6-3; D gene: TRBD2; clone size: many; J gene: TRBJ2-2; CDR3 protein: CASGREIAGELFF; CDR3 DNA: TGTGCCAGCGGGAGGGAGATCGCCGGGGAGCTGTTTTTT
V gene: TRBV7-6; D gene: -; clone size: many; J gene: TRBJ1-4; CDR3 protein: CASSFTPGGGEKLFF; CDR3 DNA: TGTGCCAGCAGCTTTACCCCGGGGGGAGGAGAAAAACTGTTTTTT
V gene: TRBV29-1; D gene: -; clone size: -; J gene: TRBJ2-3; CDR3 protein: CSVEEATGFTDTQYF; CDR3 DNA: TGCAGCGTTGAAGAAGCGACAGGCTTCACAGATACGCAGTATTTT
V gene: TRBV19; D gene: -; clone size: few; J gene: TRBJ1-1; CDR3 protein: CASSIRVNTEAFF; CDR3 DNA: TGTGCCAGTAGTATACGGGTGAACACTGAAGCTTTCTTT
V gene: TRBV29-1; D gene: TRBD2; clone size: many; J gene: TRBJ2-7; CDR3 protein: CSVEGTSGSHYEQYF; CDR3 DNA: TGCAGCGTTGAGGGGACTAGCGGGTCGCACTACGAGCAGTACTTC
V gene: TRBV25-1; D gene: -; clone size: many; J gene: TRBJ2-7; CDR3 protein: CASSDLTYEQYF; CDR3 DNA: TGTGCCAGCAGTGATCTTACCTACGAGCAGTACTTC
V gene: TRBV6-2/TRBV6-3; D gene: -; clone size: many; J gene: TRBJ2-1; CDR3 protein: CASSYPSAYTYNEQFF; CDR3 DNA: TGTGCCAGCAGTTACCCTAGCGCCTATACCTACAATGAGCAGTTCTTC
V gene: TRBV18; D gene: TRBD2; clone size: once; J gene: TRBJ2-1; CDR3 protein: CASSPWESGLADNEQFF; CDR3 DNA: TGTGCCAGCTCACCCTGGGAATCGGGACTAGCGGACAATGAGCAGTTCTTC
V gene: TRBV7-6; D gene: TRBD1; clone size: many; J gene: TRBJ2-7; CDR3 protein: CASSLETGGTYEQYF; CDR3 DNA: TGTGCCAGCAGCTTAGAGACAGGGGGTACCTACGAGCAGTACTTC
V gene: TRBV28; D gene: TRBD1; clone size: many; J gene: TRBJ1-2; CDR3 protein: CACGGTGGYTF; CDR3 DNA: TGTGCCTGCGGGGGGACAGGAGGCTACACCTTC